This TCR beta chain derives from a study of CD8 T cells in ankylosing spondylitis. This clonotype has just a few counts. Its antigen is not identified. V was cut by 5 bases and J by 1 base, with 15 bases left in between. The CDR3 covers 15 residues. Germline CDR1 reads SEHNR; CDR2 reads FQNEAQ (reference sequence). Study-wide points: There were earlier reports of some motif variants in reactive arthritis synovial fluid and blood. A TCR beta motif of fewer than ten highly homologous variants seemed to mark ankylosing spondylitis blood. The clones that were linked to disease were reported to be significantly enriched in matched synovial fluid samples from ankylosing spondylitis patients.

MiXCR, applied by TCRdb to the 5' RACE reads, yields one record per CDR3 protein. The data contain hundreds of thousands of distinct CDR3 sequences, around 11% of them seen just once; the ten biggest clones take up roughly 0.51%. The receptor comes from a male donor with ankylosing spondylitis. Sequencing input: blood, either unsorted or a sorted T cell fraction (not recorded which). V and J are TRBV7-9 and TRBJ2-7; tentatively, D is TRBD2 (5 bases). CDR3 region: CASSPSGERSYEQYF. The CDR3 bases are TGTGCCAGCAGCCCCTCCGGGGAAAGATCCTACGAGCAGTACTTC. The full variable domain, completed using reference TRBV7-9 and TRBJ2-7, is DTGVSQNPRHKITKRGQNVTFRCDPISEHNRLYWYRQTLGQGPEFLTYFQNEAQLEKSRLLSDRFSAERPKGSFSTLEIQRTEQGDSAMYLCASSPSGERSYEQYFGPGTRLTVT.